The TCR beta chain under discussion was sequenced for a study of lymphopenia after photon versus proton radiotherapy. The study, taken as a whole, reports: Under photons, naive T cells and diversity fell while effector/memory populations rose. In patients who died, overall survival fell as post-nadir TCR diversity dropped more. Oligoclonal CD8+ Temra expansion after nadir drove photon patients' diversity drop.

About this clone: Its antigen remains unidentified.

Germline V gene lookup returns CDR1 ENHRY and CDR2 SYGVKD. V lost 7 bases and J lost 2; bases outside the gene matches: 11. The CDR3 consists of 16 residues. Using immunoSEQ multiplex PCR, the repertoire was profiled, and TCRdb retains in-frame clones only, with some absent. The data hold approximately 170,000 clones, with approximately 86% observed a single time. The rearrangement uses TRBV10-3 and TRBJ1-3, with 7 bases fitting TRBD1. The sequenced sample was peripheral blood, obtained from a patient treated with photon-based radiotherapy. This clonotype was obtained from a man over 45 with gastric cancer. Here the CDR3 DNA reads TGTGCCATCACCCCGACAGGGAGGAGCCCTGGAAACACCATATATTTT. It yields the protein CAITPTGRSPGNTIYF.